This T cell receptor beta chain was observed in a study of control samples from healthy donors and cancer patients. The protocol was immunoSEQ multiplex PCR, while the TCRdb copy is restricted to in-frame clones and leaves out a portion. The table lists about 130,000 clones, about 95% of them singletons, with 13% to 15% in the top ten. Germline values: CDR1 MGHRA, CDR2 YSYEKL. The V end lost 0 bases, the J end lost 7 bases, and 16 bases lay between the germline ends. The CDR3 has 16 residues. The origin of this receptor is a man between 60 and 75 years old with colorectal cancer. The chain has TRBV4-1 and TRBJ2-1; D is perhaps TRBD2 (5 bases). The sequenced sample consisted of PBMCs. DNA of the CDR3: TGCGCCAGCAGCCAAGATGAGGGCATCACGGGTAATGAGCAGTTCTTC. It is translated as CASSQDEGITGNEQFF.